This entry lists 31 T cell receptor beta chains sequenced from one sample in a study of blood T cell repertoires in COVID-19. Profiling relied on immunoSEQ multiplex PCR, and the TCRdb table lists in-frame clones only, not all of them. The sample holds roughly 100,000 clones, around 81% seen once. The sequenced sample was peripheral blood. These receptor sequences come from a man aged 80 or over with acute or convalescent COVID-19.

This clone was counted between two and nine times. This rearrangement joins TRBV3-1 (or the pseudogene TRBV3-2) to TRBJ1-2; a possible D gene is TRBD1 (5 bases). CDR1 is LGHDT, CDR2 YNNKEL, per germline (reference sequence). V was clipped by 3 bases and J by 12 bases, with 20 bases between them. The length of the CDR3 is 14 residues. Written as DNA, the CDR3 is TGTGCCAGCAGCCAGTGGGGGGACCTCCAGGAGAACACCTTC. It specifies CASSQWGDLQENTF.

This clone has just one count. The chain combines TRBV28 with TRBJ1-2, with TRBD1 identical over 7 bases. The CDR3 contains 12 residues. From germline, CDR1 is MDHEN and CDR2 SYDVKM. Trimming took 4 bases from V and 8 from J; bases not matched to a gene: 4. CDR3: CASSSTGFGYTF. The CDR3 DNA reads TGTGCCAGCAGTTCGACAGGGTTCGGCTACACCTTC.

This clone was detected only a few times. The chain joins TRBV7-9 to TRBJ1-2; D uncertain. The CDR3 consists of 12 residues. Between the trimmed V and J ends, which lost 5 bases and 4 bases, there was a span of 8 bases. Germline V gene data show CDR1 as SEHNR and CDR2 as FQNEAQ (reference sequence). CDR3 coding DNA: TGTGCCAGCAGCGGCGGAGGCTATGGCTACACCTTC. Its protein product is CASSGGGYGYTF.

The chain couples TRBV6-2 or TRBV6-3 to TRBJ1-2; no definite D call. V lost 2 bases and J lost 8, with 12 bases in between. The CDR3 spans 13 residues. The germline CDR1 and CDR2 sequences are MNHEY and SVGEGT. The CDR3 DNA follows: TGTGCCAGCAGTTACGGGCAGTCTATGGGCTACACCTTC. This sequence encodes CASSYGQSMGYTF.

This rearrangement joins TRBV7-3 to TRBJ2-7, with 9 bases fitting TRBD1. Trimming took 5 bases from V and 3 from J; bases not matched to a gene: 2. Germline lookup yields CDR1 SGHTA and CDR2 FQGTGA. The CDR3 extends over 13 amino acids. The CDR3: CASSPGQGYEQYF. CDR3 bases: TGTGCCAGCAGCCCGGGACAGGGCTACGAGCAGTACTTC.

The rearrangement uses TRBV28 and TRBJ2-1, with 7 positions matching TRBD2. Germline loops: CDR1 MDHEN, CDR2 SYDVKM. V lost 9 bases and J lost 0; bases outside the gene matches: 11. This CDR3 is 16 amino acids long. CDR3 region: CASRLAGSSSYNEQFF. CDR3 coding DNA: TGTGCCAGTAGACTAGCAGGGTCCAGCTCCTACAATGAGCAGTTCTTC.

This rearrangement joins TRBV5-1 to TRBJ2-5; 8 bases are shared with TRBD1. CDR3 length: 15 residues. Trimming at V came to 4 bases and at J to 4 bases, leaving 9 bases not matched to a gene. Germline CDR1 reads SGHRS; CDR2 reads YFSETQ. CDR3 amino acids: CASSRNRGRSETQYF. The DNA of the CDR3 is TGCGCCAGCAGCAGGAACAGGGGGAGATCAGAGACCCAGTACTTC.

J is TRBJ1-3 and V is TRBV7-9; 8 bases fit TRBD1. Germline CDR1 and CDR2: SEHNR and FQNEAQ (reference sequence). The CDR3 consists of 16 residues. After removal of 7 bases from V and 3 bases from J, the junction contained 11 bases not matched to a gene. CDR3 region: CASTFSAGGGGNTIYF. The CDR3 coding sequence is TGTGCCAGCACATTTTCAGCAGGGGGCGGTGGAAACACCATATATTTT.

The rearrangement uses TRBV6-5 and TRBJ2-7, with D possibly being TRBD2 (6 bases). Trimming cost V 4 bases and J 7 bases, with 17 bases left between them. Germline lookup yields CDR1 MNHEY and CDR2 SVGAGI. CDR3 length equals 14 residues. The CDR3 coding sequence is TGTGCCAGCAGTTTTTCGGGGACTCGCTTGGAGCAGTACTTC. It translates to CASSFSGTRLEQYF.

This clone has just a few counts. The chain uses TRBV3-1 (or the pseudogene TRBV3-2) and TRBJ2-3, with TRBD2 identical over 12 bases. The trim removed 1 base at V and 1 base at J, leaving 9 bases unmatched. Germline V gene lookup returns CDR1 LGHDT and CDR2 YNNKEL (reference sequence). This CDR3 comprises 19 residues. DNA of the CDR3: TGTGCCAGCAGCCAAGTCGCACTAGCGGGAGGTCAGGGCACAGATACGCAGTATTTT. Its translation: CASSQVALAGGQGTDTQYF.

The rearrangement links TRBV7-8 to TRBJ1-6; D remains ambiguous. The V and J ends lost 4 bases and 16 bases respectively, with 20 bases between them. Germline-derived CDR1 and CDR2 are SGHVS and FQNEAQ. This CDR3 is built from 14 residues. Here the CDR3 reads CASSSPGPGKRLHF. CDR3 bases: TGTGCCAGCAGCTCTCCGGGCCCGGGAAAAAGACTCCACTTT.

This clone was seen a handful of times. The chain uses TRBV28 and TRBJ1-4; 9 positions agree with TRBD1. The trim removed 5 bases at V and 5 bases at J, leaving 6 bases unmatched. Germline CDR1 reads MDHEN; CDR2 reads SYDVKM. There are 15 residues in the CDR3. As DNA, the CDR3 is TGTGCCAGCAGTCTAGGGGGGACAGGGAATGAAAAACTGTTTTTT. Residues: CASSLGGTGNEKLFF. Full variable domain (remainder filled in from reference TRBV28 and TRBJ1-4): DVKVTQSSRYLVKRTGEKVFLECVQDMDHENMFWYRQDPGLGLRLIYFSYDVKMKEKGDIPEGYSVSREKKERFSLILESASTNQTSMYLCASSLGGTGNEKLFFGSGTQLSVL.

The chain uses TRBV7-9 and TRBJ1-4, with 11 nucleotides matching TRBD1. The V and J ends lost 5 bases and 6 bases, in that order; junction bases with no gene match: 14. CDR3 length equals 18 residues. The germline CDR1 and CDR2 sequences are SEHNR and FQNEAQ (reference sequence). Here the CDR3 reads CASSAGTGGRQVYEKLFF. For the CDR3, the DNA is TGTGCCAGCAGCGCCGGGACAGGGGGACGTCAGGTGTATGAAAAACTGTTTTTT.

The rearrangement joins TRBV10-3 to TRBJ2-1; 13 positions agree with TRBD2. The CDR3 runs 15 residues. The germline gives CDR1 ENHRY, CDR2 SYGVKD. V lost 3 bases and J lost 7; bases outside the gene matches: 3. The CDR3 region has the DNA TGTGCCATCAGTGATAAGACTAGCGGGAGGAATGAGCAGTTCTTC. Its protein product is CAISDKTSGRNEQFF.

The chain combines TRBV5-6 with TRBJ1-6, with 7 bases that match TRBD1. CDR1 is SGHDT and CDR2 is YYEEEE in the germline V gene. Unmatched junction bases numbered 5, after V lost 4 bases and J lost 7 bases. This CDR3 has 14 residues. CDR3: CASSRLDRNSPLHF. CDR3 DNA: TGTGCCAGCAGCAGGTTGGACAGGAATTCACCCCTCCACTTT.

The chain recombines TRBV10-1 with TRBJ2-1; tentatively, D is TRBD2 (5 bases). V was clipped by 6 bases and J by 7 bases, with 10 bases between them. This CDR3 region has 12 residues. Germline V CDR1 and CDR2: WNHNN, SYGVQD (reference sequence). The CDR3 reads CASSSGLNEQFF. CDR3 nucleotide sequence: TGCGCCAGCAGCTCCGGACTTAATGAGCAGTTCTTC.

V and J are TRBV6-1 and TRBJ2-2; 7 nucleotides match TRBD1. Germline CDR1 and CDR2: MNHNS and SASEGT. CDR3 length equals 14 residues. The V segment lost 6 bases and the J segment 3 bases; nucleotides outside the gene matches: 4. CDR3 DNA: TGTGCCAGCAGAACAGGGGTCCACACCGGGGAGCTGTTTTTT. Protein: CASRTGVHTGELFF.

The chain recombines TRBV11-2 with TRBJ1-1, with D hard to call. The CDR3 runs 13 residues. CDR1 SGHAT and CDR2 FQNNGV come from the germline V gene. With 2 bases removed from V and 3 bases from J, the gap between germline ends came to 7 bases. The CDR3 DNA follows: TGTGCCAGCAGCTTAACCGGTTACACTGAAGCTTTCTTT. Its translation is CASSLTGYTEAFF.

The V call is TRBV7-2, the J call TRBJ2-5, with 7 positions matching TRBD1. This CDR3 has 13 amino acids. The junction had 1 base not matched to a gene; V was cut back by 1 base and J by 5 bases. Germline CDR1 SGHTA, CDR2 FQGNSA. The CDR3 spells CASSLDRGETQYF. The CDR3 nucleotides are TGTGCCAGCAGCTTAGACAGGGGTGAGACCCAGTACTTC.

This chain links TRBV6-6 with TRBJ2-1; 10 bases line up with TRBD1. The CDR3 runs to 13 residues. CDR1 MNHNY and CDR2 SVGAGI come from the germline V gene (reference sequence). The V and J ends lost 7 bases and 8 bases, in that order; junction bases with no gene match: 5. This CDR3 reads CASMRQGADEQFF. Written as DNA, the CDR3 is TGTGCCAGCATGAGACAGGGGGCCGATGAGCAGTTCTTC.

This chain links TRBV4-2 with TRBJ2-1; possibly TRBD2 for D (5 bases). Between the trimmed V and J ends, which lost 0 bases and 2 bases, there was a span of 11 bases. This CDR3 comprises 16 residues. Germline V gene lookup returns CDR1 LGHNA and CDR2 YNFKEQ. This CDR3 is CASSQDKPGTYNEQFF. The CDR3 DNA reads TGTGCCAGCAGCCAAGATAAGCCGGGAACCTACAATGAGCAGTTCTTC.

This clone came up once. The rearrangement joins TRBV6-2 or TRBV6-3 to TRBJ1-2; D ambiguous. V was pared by 5 bases and J by 13 bases, with 17 bases between. From germline, CDR1 is MNHEY and CDR2 SVGEGT. This CDR3 comprises 12 residues. The CDR3 region has the DNA TGTGCCAGCAGTACGGACTGGGCAACTTTCACCTTC. It translates to CASSTDWATFTF.

The rearrangement links TRBV20-1 to TRBJ2-7, with D possibly matching TRBD2 (7 bases). Looked up from germline, CDR1 is DFQATT and CDR2 is SNEGSKA (reference sequence). Deletions cut 3 bases from V and 9 bases from J, with 15 bases between. The CDR3 totals 12 residues. CDR3 sequence (DNA): TGCAGTGCTAGTGAGGGGGGGCGGGGGCAGTACTTC. As protein: CSASEGGRGQYF.

The chain links TRBV7-2 to TRBJ1-6; 7 bases map to TRBD1. The ends lost 5 bases at V and 8 bases at J; junction bases unmatched: 12. The CDR3 is 16 residues long. Germline V lookup: CDR1 SGHTA, CDR2 FQGNSA. For the CDR3, the DNA is TGTGCCAGCAGCCAGAAAGGGTGGCAGGGGGATTCACCCCTCCACTTT. Translated, it gives CASSQKGWQGDSPLHF.

The CDR3 is CASSLRTGGQETQYF. In nucleotides, the CDR3 is TGTGCCAGCAGCTTAAGGACAGGGGGGCAAGAGACCCAGTACTTC. The chain employs TRBV7-9 and TRBJ2-5; TRBD1 matches 10 bases. The CDR3 has 15 residues. V lost 2 bases to trimming and J lost 2 bases; unmatched junction nucleotides: 2. Germline V gives CDR1 SEHNR, CDR2 FQNEAQ (reference sequence).

The V gene is TRBV4-1, the J gene TRBJ1-2; maybe TRBD1 (6 bases). Germline lookup yields CDR1 MGHRA and CDR2 YSYEKL. The CDR3 loop spans 13 amino acids. Trimming pared 2 bases from V and 2 bases from J, leaving 6 bases between. The CDR3 loop reads CASSQQGNYGYTF. For the CDR3, the DNA is TGCGCCAGCAGCCAACAGGGGAACTATGGCTACACCTTC.

The V gene is TRBV3-1 (or the pseudogene TRBV3-2), the J gene TRBJ2-7; 8 bases are a match to TRBD1. The CDR3 sequence is 15 residues long. The V gene's germline CDR1 is LGHDT and CDR2 YNNKEL (reference sequence). After removal of 3 bases from V and 7 bases from J, the junction contained 11 bases not matched to a gene. CDR3 residues: CASSHWTGQGWEQYF. CDR3 coding DNA: TGTGCCAGCAGCCACTGGACAGGACAGGGTTGGGAGCAGTACTTC.

The chain carries TRBV9 and TRBJ1-4, with a weak D call TRBD1 (5 bases). The CDR3 sequence is 15 residues long. V lost 2 bases, J lost 0 bases, and 8 bases lay in between. Germline CDR1 reads SGDLS; CDR2 reads YYNGEE. The CDR3 loop is CASSVRGTTNEKLFF. The CDR3 region has the DNA TGTGCCAGCAGCGTCCGGGGGACAACTAATGAAAAACTGTTTTTT.

For this clone: Additional DNA sequences in this sample encode the identical CDR3. The V call is TRBV9, the J call TRBJ2-3; D is unresolved. With 4 bases removed from V and 3 bases from J, the gap between germline ends came to 6 bases. CDR1 SGDLS and CDR2 YYNGEE come from the germline V gene. This CDR3 has 12 amino acids. The CDR3 region is CASSPSTDTQYF. The DNA for the CDR3 is TGTGCCAGCAGCCCCAGTACAGATACGCAGTATTTT.

This rearrangement joins TRBV7-6 to TRBJ2-5, with TRBD1 matching 9 bases. Germline loops: CDR1 SGHVS, CDR2 FNYEAQ. V was pared by 1 base and J by 2 bases, with 8 bases of the junction left unmatched. The CDR3 runs 17 residues. The CDR3 DNA reads as TGTGCCAGCAGCTTAGGATCGACCGGGACAGGGCAAGAGACCCAGTACTTC. Translating it yields CASSLGSTGTGQETQYF.

This clone showed up just a few times. The chain employs TRBV6-5 and TRBJ2-2; D is undetermined. This CDR3 is built from 12 residues. V was shortened by 7 bases and J by 4 bases, with 7 bases between the two germline ends. CDR1 and CDR2 (germline): MNHEY, SVGAGI. CDR3 DNA sequence: TGTGCCAGCACCGACTCCACCGGGGAGCTGTTTTTT. Its translation: CASTDSTGELFF.